Sequencing of this T cell receptor beta chain was carried out in a study of blood T cell repertoires in COVID-19. Overall study context: The United States, Italy and Spain provided the acute and convalescent COVID-19 samples. T cells, B-cell-depleted T cells, or PBMCs provided the cDNA or gDNA that served as material.

V shed 5 bases and J shed 0 bases, with 14 bases lying between them. The germline gives CDR1 SGHVS, CDR2 FQNEAQ. The CDR3 spans 15 residues. Authors' methods: How many nucleated cells were present was estimated from reference gene primer amplification. Only in-frame clones appear in the TCRdb table, and some are missing; sequencing was by immunoSEQ multiplex PCR. Clone size and V and J calls were adopted from that table, with D and trimming inferred from the DNA. The profile shows roughly 150,000 clones, roughly 85% of them singletons. The chain uses TRBV7-8 and TRBJ2-7, with TRBD2 as a possible D gene (6 bases). This sequence originates from a human donor in a cohort sampled during active COVID-19. Sequencing was carried out using peripheral blood. As DNA, the CDR3 is TGTGCCAGCAGCCCCCTACTAGCTATCTCCTACGAGCAGTACTTC. Its translation: CASSPLLAISYEQYF. Variable domain in full (rest from reference TRBV7-8 and TRBJ2-7): GAGVSQSPRYKVAKRGQDVALRCDPISGHVSLFWYQQALGQGPEFLTYFQNEAQLDKSGLPSDRFFAERPEGSVSTLKIQRTQQEDSAVYLCASSPLLAISYEQYFGPGTRLTVT.